The rows below give T cell receptor beta chains drawn from one sample of a study of somatic mutations in cytotoxic T cells in rheumatoid arthritis. Profiled with immunoSEQ multiplex PCR; TCRdb holds only in-frame clones, not every one. The profile shows 15,000 to 20,000 clones, less than 90% of them singletons. The sequenced sample was CD8+ T cells sorted from blood. These receptors were taken from an adult with rheumatoid arthritis. Both conserved end residues are part of each CDR3. D genes are given only for firm matches. A clone size is listed for some rows: how often the clone was seen (once, few, many), or a class if it is expanded.

TRBJ1-2 | . | . | TRBV5-1 | TGCGCCAGCAGCTTGGGGGGGGGCTATGGCTACACCTTC | CASSLGGGYGYTF
TRBJ1-1 | few | . | TRBV6-5 | TGTGCCAGCAGCAGCAGGGAGAACACTGAAGCTTTCTTT | CASSSRENTEAFF
TRBJ1-1 | . | . | TRBV7-3 | TGTGCCAGCAGCTATGACGGGATTTACAGCACTGAAGCTTTCTTT | CASSYDGIYSTEAFF
TRBJ2-1 | once | TRBD1 | TRBV2 | TGTGCCAGCAGCGAGGACCATCCGGGACAGGGGATCAATGAGCAGTTCTTC | CASSEDHPGQGINEQFF
TRBJ1-6 | . | . | TRBV18 | TGTGCCAGCTCACCAGAGGCCCCGTGGGGTAATTCACCCCTCCACTTT | CASSPEAPWGNSPLHF
TRBJ2-6 | . | . | TRBV30 | TGTGCCTACCTGAGCTCTGGGGCCAACGTCCTGACTTTC | CAYLSSGANVLTF
TRBJ2-1 | . | . | TRBV6-4 | TGTGCCAGCAGTGACGCAGGGGTGGGAAATAGAAATGAGCAGTTCTTC | CASSDAGVGNRNEQFF
TRBJ1-1 | . | TRBD1 | TRBV5-1 | TGCGCCAGCAAGGACAGGGGCGGGACTGAAGCTTTCTTT | CASKDRGGTEAFF
TRBJ1-2 | . | TRBD1 | TRBV4-1 | TGCGCCAGCAGCCAGGCAGGACAGGGACGCGGCTACACCTTC | CASSQAGQGRGYTF
TRBJ2-1 | . | TRBD2 | TRBV6-5 | TGTGCCAGCAGTGGGACTAGCGGGACCTACAATGAGCAGTTCTTC | CASSGTSGTYNEQFF
TRBJ1-2 | few | . | TRBV7-9 | TGTGCCAGCAGCTTAGTCGTGCAGGCGGTTTACTATGGCTACACCTTC | CASSLVVQAVYYGYTF
TRBJ2-7 | . | . | TRBV4-1 | TGCGCCAGCAGCCTCCAAGGCCGGGAGCAGTACTTC | CASSLQGREQYF
TRBJ2-1 | . | TRBD2 | TRBV9 | TGTGCCAGCAGCGTAGGGTCTGCGGGGGACCCCTACAATGAGCAGTTCTTC | CASSVGSAGDPYNEQFF
TRBJ1-1 | . | . | TRBV9 | TGTGCCAGCAGCGAGCGCAGGAACACTGAAGCTTTCTTT | CASSERRNTEAFF
TRBJ2-2 | . | . | TRBV7-6 | TGTGCCAGCAGCTTAAGTCGGGCAACCGGAGGGGATGGGCGGGAGCTGTTTTTT | CASSLSRATGGDGRELFF
TRBJ2-7 | . | . | TRBV7-9 | TGTGCCAGCAGCTCTGGACAGCAATTCTCCTACGAGCAGTACTTC | CASSSGQQFSYEQYF
TRBJ2-1 | . | TRBD2 | TRBV9 | TGTACCAGCAGCGTAGTCCTAGCGGGGAGGAATGAGCAGTTCTTC | CTSSVVLAGRNEQFF
TRBJ1-1 | few | TRBD1 | TRBV11-1 | TGTGCCAGCAGCTTAGAGGGGACAGGGTACCCTGAAGCTTTCTTT | CASSLEGTGYPEAFF
TRBJ2-5 | . | . | TRBV7-9 | TGTGCCAGCAGATACGAAGGTGGGGAGACCCAGTACTTC | CASRYEGGETQYF
TRBJ2-7 | . | . | TRBV27 | TGTGCCAGCGGAAGAACAGAGAACTACGAGCAGTACTTC | CASGRTENYEQYF
TRBJ2-7 | . | . | TRBV10-3 | TGTGCCATCAGTGAGTCAAGCTACGAGCAGTACTTC | CAISESSYEQYF
TRBJ2-2 | . | . | TRBV9 | TGTGCCAGCAGCGTAGTCCCCTTTTCCATGAACACCGGGGAGCTGTTTTTT | CASSVVPFSMNTGELFF
TRBJ2-7 | once | TRBD1 | TRBV7-8 | TGTGCCAGCAGCTTAGTGGGGACAGGGGGCAGCGAGCAGTACTTC | CASSLVGTGGSEQYF
TRBJ2-1 | . | TRBD2 | TRBV6-1 | TGTGCCGGAGGGACTAGCGGGGGGGGGAATGAGCAGTTCTTC | CAGGTSGGGNEQFF
TRBJ1-5 | . | . | TRBV13 | TGTGCCAGCAGCTTAGGTTCCGGGGGCGGGCAGCCCCAGCATTTT | CASSLGSGGGQPQHF
TRBJ1-6 | . | . | TRBV9 | TGTGCCAGCAGCGCGTCCTACAGGGCGTCCCCCAATTCACCCCTCCACTTT | CASSASYRASPNSPLHF
TRBJ2-1 | . | TRBD2 | TRBV5-4 | TGTGCCAGCGCGCCGGGGGGGGGTCCCTACAATGAGCAGTTCTTC | CASAPGGGPYNEQFF
TRBJ2-5 | . | . | TRBV11-2 | TGTGCCAGCAGCCATAGTAGTACAGGAAATCAAGAGACCCAGTACTTC | CASSHSSTGNQETQYF
TRBJ2-1 | . | . | TRBV13 | TGTGCCAGCAGCCCTAATTACAATGAGCAGTTCTTC | CASSPNYNEQFF
TRBJ2-7 | . | . | TRBV5-6 | TGTGCCAGCAGCTTGTCCGATGGTCCTACCTACGAGCAGTACTTC | CASSLSDGPTYEQYF
TRBJ2-2 | . | . | TRBV7-2 | TGTGCCAGCAGCACCCCCCGAGGATATACCGGGGAGCTGTTTTTT | CASSTPRGYTGELFF
TRBJ1-4 | . | . | TRBV9 | TGTGCCAGCAGCGTAGACCAGTACGCAACTAATGAAAAACTGTTTTTT | CASSVDQYATNEKLFF
TRBJ2-3 | . | TRBD2 | TRBV9 | TGTGCCAGCAGCGCAACTAAAAAGCGGGGGGGCCATTCGGGCACAGATACGCAGTATTTT | CASSATKKRGGHSGTDTQYF
TRBJ1-1 | . | . | TRBV7-3 | TGTGCCAGCAGCTCCGGAGAGAAGACTGAAGCTTTCTTT | CASSSGEKTEAFF
TRBJ2-3 | . | TRBD2 | TRBV4-1 | TGCGCCAGCAGCCCAGACGGGGGGGGGAGCACAGATACGCAGTATTTT | CASSPDGGGSTDTQYF
TRBJ2-1 | . | . | TRBV27 | TGTGCCAGCAGGTCGGGTTACAATGAGCAGTTCTTC | CASRSGYNEQFF
TRBJ1-1 | . | TRBD1 | TRBV5-1 | TGCGCCAGCAGCTGGGGACAGTACAGGGACACTGAAGCTTTCTTT | CASSWGQYRDTEAFF
TRBJ1-1 | . | . | TRBV27 | TGTGCCAGCAGTTTAAGTTGGTCTATGAACACTGAAGCTTTCTTT | CASSLSWSMNTEAFF
TRBJ1-6 | once | . | TRBV25-1 | TGTGCCAGCAGTGATGGATGGGGCCGGAATTCACCCCTCCACTTT | CASSDGWGRNSPLHF